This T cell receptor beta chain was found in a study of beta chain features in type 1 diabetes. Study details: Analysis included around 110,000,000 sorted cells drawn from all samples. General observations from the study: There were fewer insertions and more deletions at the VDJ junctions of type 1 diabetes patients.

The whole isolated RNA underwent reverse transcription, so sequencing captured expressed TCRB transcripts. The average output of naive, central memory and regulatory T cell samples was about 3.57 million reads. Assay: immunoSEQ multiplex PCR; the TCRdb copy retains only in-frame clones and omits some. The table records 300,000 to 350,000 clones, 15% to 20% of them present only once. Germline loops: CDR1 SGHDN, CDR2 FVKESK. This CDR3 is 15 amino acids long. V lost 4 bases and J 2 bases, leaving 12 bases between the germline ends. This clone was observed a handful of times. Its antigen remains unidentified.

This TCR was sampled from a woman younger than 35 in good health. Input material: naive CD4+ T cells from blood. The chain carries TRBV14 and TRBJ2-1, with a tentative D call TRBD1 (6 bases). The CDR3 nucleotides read TGTGCCAGCAGCCCAGGGGTCTGGACCTACAATGAGCAGTTCTTC. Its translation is CASSPGVWTYNEQFF.